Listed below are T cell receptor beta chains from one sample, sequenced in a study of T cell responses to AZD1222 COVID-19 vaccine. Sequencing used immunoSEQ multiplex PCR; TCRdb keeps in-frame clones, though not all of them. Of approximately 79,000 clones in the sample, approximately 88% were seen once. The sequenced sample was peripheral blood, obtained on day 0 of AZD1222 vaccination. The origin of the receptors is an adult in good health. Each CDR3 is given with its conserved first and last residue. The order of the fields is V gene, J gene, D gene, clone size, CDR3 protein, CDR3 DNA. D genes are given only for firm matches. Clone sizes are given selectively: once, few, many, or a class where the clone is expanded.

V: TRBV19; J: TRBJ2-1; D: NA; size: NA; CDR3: CASSSVHYKNEQFF; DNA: TGTGCCAGTAGTAGTGTGCATTACAAGAATGAGCAGTTCTTC
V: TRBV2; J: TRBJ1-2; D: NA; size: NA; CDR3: CASSEAHVNSGARGAF; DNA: TGTGCCAGCAGTGAAGCGCACGTAAACTCGGGGGCCCGCGGGGCCTTC
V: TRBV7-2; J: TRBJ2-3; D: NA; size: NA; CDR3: CASSLDGFEDTQYF; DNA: TGTGCCAGCAGCTTAGACGGGTTCGAAGATACGCAGTATTTT
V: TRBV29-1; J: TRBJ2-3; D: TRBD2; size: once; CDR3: CSVTTSSTDTQYF; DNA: TGCAGCGTCACGACTAGCAGCACAGATACGCAGTATTTT
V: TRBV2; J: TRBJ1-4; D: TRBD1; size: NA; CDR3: CASRQGGEKLFF; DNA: TGTGCCAGTCGACAGGGGGGCGAAAAACTGTTTTTT
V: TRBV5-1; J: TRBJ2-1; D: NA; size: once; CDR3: CASSAGLGGINNEQFF; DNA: TGCGCCAGCAGCGCCGGCTTGGGCGGGATTAACAATGAGCAGTTCTTC
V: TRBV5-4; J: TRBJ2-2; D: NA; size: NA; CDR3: CASSWDRLTGLFF; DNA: TGTGCCAGCAGCTGGGACCGCCTCACGGGGCTGTTTTTT
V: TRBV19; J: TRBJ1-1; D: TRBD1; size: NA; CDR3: CASSQGVTEAFF; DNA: TGTGCCAGTAGCCAGGGGGTAACTGAAGCTTTCTTT
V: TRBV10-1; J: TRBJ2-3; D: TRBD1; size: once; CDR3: CAGPVHRGHLTDTQYF; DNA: TGCGCCGGCCCTGTACACAGGGGGCACCTCACAGATACGCAGTATTTT
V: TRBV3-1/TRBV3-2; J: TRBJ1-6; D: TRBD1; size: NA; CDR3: CASSWTGDNSPLHF; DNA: TGTGCCAGCAGCTGGACAGGGGATAATTCACCCCTCCACTTT
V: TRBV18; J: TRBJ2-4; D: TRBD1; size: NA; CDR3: CASSPLGQENIQYF; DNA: TGTGCCAGCTCACCACTGGGACAGGAAAACATTCAGTACTTC
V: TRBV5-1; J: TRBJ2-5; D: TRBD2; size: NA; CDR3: CASSGDGTMQETQYF; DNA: TGCGCCAGCAGCGGGGACGGGACTATGCAAGAGACCCAGTACTTC
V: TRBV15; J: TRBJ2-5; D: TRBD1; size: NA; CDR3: CATSREGMAGGYQETQYF; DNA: TGTGCCACCAGCAGAGAGGGTATGGCAGGGGGCTACCAAGAGACCCAGTACTTC
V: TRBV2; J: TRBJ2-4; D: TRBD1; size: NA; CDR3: CASSWTGENIQYF; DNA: TGTGCCAGCAGTTGGACAGGGGAAAACATTCAGTACTTC
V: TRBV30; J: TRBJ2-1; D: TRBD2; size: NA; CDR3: CAWRSTSGNYNEQFF; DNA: TGTGCCTGGAGGTCGACTAGCGGGAACTACAATGAGCAGTTCTTC
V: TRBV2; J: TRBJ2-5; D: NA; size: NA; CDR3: CAGKGPGETQYF; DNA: TGTGCCGGAAAGGGACCCGGGGAGACCCAGTACTTC
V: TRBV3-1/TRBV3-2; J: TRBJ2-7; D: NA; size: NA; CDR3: CASSQGLYEQYF; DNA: TGTGCCAGCAGCCAAGGCCTCTACGAGCAGTACTTC
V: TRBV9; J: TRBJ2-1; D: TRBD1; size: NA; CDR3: CASSAGTGATNEQFF; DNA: TGTGCCAGCAGCGCCGGGACAGGGGCTACCAATGAGCAGTTCTTC
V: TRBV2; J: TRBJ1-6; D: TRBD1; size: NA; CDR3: CASSHGQGVGSPLHF; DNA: TGTGCCAGCAGTCACGGACAGGGGGTTGGTTCACCCCTCCACTTT
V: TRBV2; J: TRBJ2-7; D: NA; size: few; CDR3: CASRINYEQYF; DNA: TGTGCCAGCAGGATAAACTACGAGCAGTACTTC
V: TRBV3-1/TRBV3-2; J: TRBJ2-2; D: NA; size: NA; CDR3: CASSRPNLEGATGELFF; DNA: TGTGCCAGCAGCCGTCCAAATTTGGAGGGGGCCACCGGGGAGCTGTTTTTT
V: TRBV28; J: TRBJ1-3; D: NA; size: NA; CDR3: CASNPQGGPGNTIYF; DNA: TGTGCCAGCAACCCCCAGGGAGGACCTGGAAACACCATATATTTT
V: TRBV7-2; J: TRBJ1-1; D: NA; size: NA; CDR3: CASSLDGTSNTEAFF; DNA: TGTGCCAGCAGCTTGGACGGGACCTCGAACACTGAAGCTTTCTTT
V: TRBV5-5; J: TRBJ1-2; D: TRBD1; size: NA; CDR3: CASSWGQGDGYTF; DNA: TGTGCCAGCAGCTGGGGACAGGGGGATGGCTACACCTTC
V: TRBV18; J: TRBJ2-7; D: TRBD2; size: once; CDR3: CASHSGSGYEQYF; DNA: TGTGCCAGCCACAGCGGGAGTGGGTACGAGCAGTACTTC
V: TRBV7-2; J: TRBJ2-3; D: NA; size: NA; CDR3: CASSPGEVVSDTQYF; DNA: TGTGCCAGCAGCCCAGGGGAGGTTGTATCAGATACGCAGTATTTT
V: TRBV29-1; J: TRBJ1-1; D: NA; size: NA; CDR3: CSVVWNTEAFF; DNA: TGCAGCGTTGTTTGGAACACTGAAGCTTTCTTT
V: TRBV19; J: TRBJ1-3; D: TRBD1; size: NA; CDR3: CASSLWPGQGANTIYF; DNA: TGTGCCAGTAGTCTGTGGCCGGGACAGGGGGCCAACACCATATATTTT
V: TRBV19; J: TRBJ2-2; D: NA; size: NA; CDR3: CASTSRWETGELFF; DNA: TGTGCCAGTACCTCACGATGGGAGACCGGGGAGCTGTTTTTT
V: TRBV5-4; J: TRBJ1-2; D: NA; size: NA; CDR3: CASSLGGRENYGYTF; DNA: TGTGCCAGCAGCTTGGGAGGAAGAGAGAACTATGGCTACACCTTC
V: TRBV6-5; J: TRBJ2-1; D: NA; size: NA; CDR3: CASSYRSGSSYNEQFF; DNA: TGTGCCAGCAGTTATCGTTCAGGGAGCTCCTACAATGAGCAGTTCTTC
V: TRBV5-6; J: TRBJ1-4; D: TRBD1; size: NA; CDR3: CASSLDRGEKLFF; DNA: TGTGCCAGCAGCTTAGACAGGGGTGAAAAACTGTTTTTT
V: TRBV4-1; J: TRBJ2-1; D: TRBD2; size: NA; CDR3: CASSSRVGGRAQNEQFF; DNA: TGCGCCAGCAGCAGCCGCGTGGGGGGGAGGGCCCAAAATGAGCAGTTCTTC
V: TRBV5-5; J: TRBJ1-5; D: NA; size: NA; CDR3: CASSLDGDLGNQPQHF; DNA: TGTGCCAGCAGCTTGGATGGAGACCTCGGCAATCAGCCCCAGCATTTT
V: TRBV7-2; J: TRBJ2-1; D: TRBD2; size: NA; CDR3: CASSPRGDGSEQFF; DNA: TGTGCCAGCAGCCCCCGGGGGGACGGGAGTGAGCAGTTCTTC
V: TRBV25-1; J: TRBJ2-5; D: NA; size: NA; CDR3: CATSGHTTETQYF; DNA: TGTGCCACTTCGGGACACACTACGGAGACCCAGTACTTC
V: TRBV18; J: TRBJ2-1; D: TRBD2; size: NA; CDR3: CASRKAGLADNEQFF; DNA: TGTGCCAGCCGTAAAGCGGGACTAGCGGACAATGAGCAGTTCTTC
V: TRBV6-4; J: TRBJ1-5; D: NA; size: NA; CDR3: CASSDSHDRFNQPQHF; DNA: TGTGCCAGCAGTGACTCCCATGACAGATTCAATCAGCCCCAGCATTTT
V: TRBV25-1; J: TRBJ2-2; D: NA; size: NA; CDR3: CASREQGRAGELFF; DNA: TGTGCCAGCCGAGAGCAGGGCCGGGCCGGGGAGCTGTTTTTT
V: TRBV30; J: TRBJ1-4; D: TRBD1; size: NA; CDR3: CAWSYPNRGIDEKLFF; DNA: TGTGCCTGGAGTTACCCAAACAGGGGCATCGATGAAAAACTGTTTTTT
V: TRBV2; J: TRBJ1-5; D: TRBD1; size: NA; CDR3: CASRGAGTGGSNQPQHF; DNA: TGTGCCAGCAGGGGGGCCGGGACAGGGGGTAGCAATCAGCCCCAGCATTTT
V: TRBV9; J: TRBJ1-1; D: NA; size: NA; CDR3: CASSVRTGWDTEAFF; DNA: TGTGCCAGCAGCGTCAGAACAGGGTGGGACACTGAAGCTTTCTTT
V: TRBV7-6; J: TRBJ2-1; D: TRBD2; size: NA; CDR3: CASSRLREDLSGEQFF; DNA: TGTGCCAGCAGCCGACTGCGGGAGGACCTCAGTGGTGAGCAGTTCTTC
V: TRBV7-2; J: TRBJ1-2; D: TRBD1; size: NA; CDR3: CASSFDREYGYTF; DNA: TGTGCCAGCAGCTTTGACAGGGAATATGGCTACACCTTC
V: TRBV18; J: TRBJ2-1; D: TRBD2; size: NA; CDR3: CASSPGLADYNEQFF; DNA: TGTGCCAGCTCCCCGGGACTAGCGGATTACAATGAGCAGTTCTTC